Included here is one T cell receptor (beta chain) sequence, with context. It has no known antigen specificity. The sample holds no much larger clone one base away, and base qualities are not on file. The donors were healthy, HIV-negative adults with no recently reported acute infections or vaccinations. Every donor was a Caucasian adult living in Nashville, Tennessee, USA. CD4+ T cells were enriched by magnetic negative selection, after which naive cells were positively selected on CD45RA and the negative fraction was taken as the memory subset. Blood was obtained by leukapheresis, after which PBMCs were separated by Ficoll-Histopaque density gradient centrifugation and cryopreserved in liquid nitrogen vapor phase. Purity and quantity of every magnetically sorted T cell population were checked by analytical flow cytometry. Each sorted fraction had its genomic DNA isolated and then quantified by UV absorbance on a Nanodrop 2000c.

Using the deep immunoSEQ assay, multiplex PCR amplified TCR CDR3 regions from genomic DNA. Extracted genomic DNA from each cell subset was spread evenly across all wells of several immunoSEQ 96-well plates, with each plate serving as a replicate. Each replicate PCR for sorted subsets received roughly 200 ng genomic DNA, equal to roughly 33,000 T cell genomes. Purified libraries were quantified with a Qubit 3.0 fluorometer, sized on a Bioanalyzer 2100, and re-quantified with the KAPA Library Quantification kit. Every immunoSEQ 96-well plate was sequenced on a dedicated single-read 150-cycle Illumina NextSeq 550 flow cell. As for the authors' bioinformatics: Because the immunoSEQ output held only junctional sequences and lacked quality scores, the filtering could not match the filtering applied to full-length reads. Sequences were annotated with PyIR, a Python wrapper for IgBLAST v1.9, using IMGT germline references to assign V/J genes and CDR3. Reads with weak V/J assignments (E-value above 1e-6), missing CDR3, stop codons, out-of-frame junctions, or ambiguous translated residues were removed. V3J clonotypes were defined as sequences sharing the same inferred V gene, J gene, and CDR3 amino acid sequence. To compute the percentage overlap between repertoires, the number of shared unique clonotypes was divided by the size of the smaller repertoire. RTK rarefaction, the Chao1 estimator, and Recon v2.1 estimates of unobserved clonotypes were used to assess repertoire richness. Generation probabilities were computed with OLGA for all TCRbeta clonotypes obtained by the gDNA method from four donors. Entries here come from immuneACCESS through TCRdb and include only in-frame sequences with V and J called. Some clones fail to appear in such tables; in the studies checked, an unresolved V gene covers under half of the shortfall, and the cause of the remainder is unknown. The V and J calls and the clone size are those of that table, but D and trimming were determined from the DNA. This sample gives hundreds of thousands of clones in total; roughly 70% of them show up just once. The top ten clonotypes cover 10% of the sample.

The data originate from a study of shared clonotypes between healthy human individuals (dated by TCRdb to between 2020 and 2021). Turning to the overall study: A couple of women and three men aged 18 to 49 years were included in the cohort. Different laboratories and diverse techniques were used to prepare libraries and sequence TCR repertoires, to increase sequencing depth and limit assay-specific biases. For each donor, CD4 naive and CD4 memory were each run on three plates, CD8 naive on two plates, and CD8 memory on one plate. Each donor's leukapheresis produced roughly between roughly 0.94 and 9.5 billion PBMCs. To estimate repertoire size and how much clonotype sharing occurs between individuals, the study deeply sequenced the blood TCR repertoires of five healthy adults.

General study outcomes and caveats: When a handful of donors were compared, the shared fraction of clonotypes was roughly 5% for naive CD4, about 4% for naive CD8, 2.3% for memory CD4, and around 0.4% for memory CD8. The genetic and exposure-history diversity represented was limited by the small number of donors. Based on pairwise subsampling, the degree of clonotype sharing among donors was expected to be affected by sequencing depth. Only blood was sampled, and tissue TCR repertoires likely differ from those in blood. Compared with non-shared clonotypes, clonotypes shared by all four sorted-subset donors had higher generation probabilities. Rarefaction of sorted-subset datasets indicated incomplete sequencing despite the large sequencing depth. Estimated clonotype richness was generally larger for naive than for memory subsets.

The TCR comes from a man in his thirties or forties in good health. The sample was memory CD4+ T cells sorted from blood. The intended sense of this specimen's cell subset or site label: CD45RA-negative fraction.

The bases read TGTGCCAGCAGCGACGTGACAGGGGTTCGCACTGAAGCTTTCTTT. The resulting protein is CASSDVTGVRTEAFF. The V gene is TRBV2 and the J gene is TRBJ1-1, and TRBD1 aligns with 8 junction nucleotides. The V end gives up 6 bases and the J end 4 bases, leaving 10 bases in the junction not matched to a gene. Taken from cysteine to phenylalanine, the CDR3 has 15 residues. Only the CDR3 part of the read is kept: 45 bases, read in frame from the first base. For CDR1 and CDR2, the germline V gene lists SNHLY and FYNNEI.